A single sample gave rise to the 17 T cell receptor beta chains below, sequenced in a study of ipilimumab plus nivolumab after autologous stem cell transplantation. Here immunoSEQ multiplex PCR was the method, and the copy in TCRdb shows in-frame clones only, minus some. This table has approximately 9,800 clones, less than 80% appearing once. Here the sequenced sample was PBMCs, taken in a trial of ipilimumab plus nivolumab as post-transplant consolidation. The receptors come from a male donor with diffuse large B-cell lymphoma.

This chain links TRBV28 with TRBJ1-6, with D possibly matching TRBD1 (6 bases). Germline values: CDR1 MDHEN, CDR2 SYDVKM. The CDR3 totals 19 residues. Trimming pared 4 bases from V and 0 bases from J, leaving 19 bases between. CDR3 protein: CASSSPGTSGFSYNSPLHF. The DNA of the CDR3 is TGTGCCAGCAGTTCACCAGGGACATCGGGGTTCTCCTATAATTCACCCCTCCACTTT. The whole variable domain, filled in from reference TRBV28 and TRBJ1-6, reads DVKVTQSSRYLVKRTGEKVFLECVQDMDHENMFWYRQDPGLGLRLIYFSYDVKMKEKGDIPEGYSVSREKKERFSLILESASTNQTSMYLCASSSPGTSGFSYNSPLHFGNGTRLTVT.

The chain carries TRBV7-6 and TRBJ2-5; tentatively, D is TRBD2 (5 bases). The length of the CDR3 is 15 residues. Trimming removed 1 base from V and 2 bases from J, with 11 bases in between. The germline V gene encodes CDR1 SGHVS and CDR2 FNYEAQ. CDR3 in DNA: TGTGCCAGCAGCTTAGGTTGGGGAGATCAAGAGACCCAGTACTTC. Its protein is CASSLGWGDQETQYF.

The rearrangement links TRBV19 to TRBJ1-2; maybe TRBD1 (6 bases). The V gene's germline CDR1 is LNHDA and CDR2 SQIVND (reference sequence). The CDR3 sequence is 16 residues long. V lost 4 bases and J 4 bases, leaving 19 bases between the germline ends. Here the CDR3 reads CASSSRTPGALYGYTF. CDR3 bases: TGTGCCAGTAGTAGCCGGACACCAGGGGCCCTCTATGGCTACACCTTC.

This clone showed up just a few times. This sequence joins TRBV7-9 and TRBJ1-3; D is uncertain. The CDR3 sequence is 14 residues long. Trimming removed 5 bases from V and 0 bases from J, with 8 bases in between. CDR1 is SEHNR and CDR2 is FQNEAQ in the germline V gene (reference sequence). CDR3 DNA: TGTGCCAGCAGCGACCCAAACTCTGGAAACACCATATATTTT. This encodes CASSDPNSGNTIYF.

CDR3 in amino acids: CASSATGGNSPLHF. The CDR3 DNA is TGTGCCAGCAGTGCCACAGGGGGGAATTCACCCCTCCACTTT. The rearrangement uses TRBV6-5 and TRBJ1-6, with TRBD1 matching over 8 bases. The J segment lost 7 bases and the V segment lost 5 bases, leaving 4 bases of the junction unmatched. The CDR3 runs to 14 residues. Germline assignment: CDR1 MNHEY and CDR2 SVGAGI.

CDR3 DNA: TGTGCCAGCAGCCCCTCGGGTAGCGGGGCCAATGAGCAGTTCTTC. It translates to CASSPSGSGANEQFF. The rearrangement joins TRBV7-2 to TRBJ2-1; TRBD2 matches 8 bases. There are 15 residues in the CDR3. Germline values: CDR1 SGHTA, CDR2 FQGNSA. Trimming removed 5 bases from V and 6 bases from J; junction bases left unmatched: 9.

The gene calls are TRBV30 and TRBJ2-3; 12 positions agree with TRBD2. J lost 0 bases, V lost 0 bases, and 7 bases had no gene match. CDR3 length: 18 residues. Germline CDR1 is GTSNPN and CDR2 is SVGIG (reference sequence). The CDR3 DNA is TGTGCCTGGAGTGTAGGCTTGACTAGCGGGGGTAGCACAGATACGCAGTATTTT. Translating gives CAWSVGLTSGGSTDTQYF.

The chain joins TRBV2 to TRBJ1-4; 8 positions agree with TRBD1. Germline lookup yields CDR1 SNHLY and CDR2 FYNNEI. With 2 bases clipped from V and 7 bases from J, the junction kept 3 bases outside the gene matches. The CDR3 is 14 amino acids. The DNA for the CDR3 is TGTGCCAGCAGTGAACAGGGGGCTATTGAAAAACTGTTTTTT. Translated: CASSEQGAIEKLFF.

V is TRBV28 and J is TRBJ1-5, with TRBD1 matching over 9 bases. In germline, CDR1 is MDHEN, CDR2 SYDVKM. The CDR3 is 12 residues long. V dropped 10 bases and J dropped 7; count of bases not matched to a gene: 5. For the CDR3, the DNA is TGTGCCACCAACAGGGGGCCCCAGCCCCAGCATTTT. Protein product: CATNRGPQPQHF.

J is TRBJ2-1 and V is TRBV19; no clear D. Germline CDR1 and CDR2: LNHDA and SQIVND (reference sequence). V lost 2 bases and J 3 bases, leaving 5 bases between the germline ends. The CDR3 runs to 13 residues. The chain's CDR3 is CASSIKLYNEQFF. Here the CDR3 DNA reads TGTGCCAGTAGTATAAAACTCTACAATGAGCAGTTCTTC.

This clone was picked up a small number of times. This chain joins TRBV19 and TRBJ2-3; unclear D gene. CDR1 and CDR2 (germline): LNHDA, SQIVND (reference sequence). V was pared by 5 bases and J by 0 bases, with 15 bases between. The CDR3 sequence is 16 residues long. CDR3: CASSALSGTSTDTQYF. Written as DNA, the CDR3 is TGTGCCAGTAGTGCCTTGAGTGGTACGAGCACAGATACGCAGTATTTT.

This chain uses TRBV5-1 with TRBJ1-5, with D hard to call. Trimming pared 3 bases from V and 1 base from J, leaving 5 bases between. This CDR3 is 13 amino acids long. Germline CDR1 reads SGHRS; CDR2 reads YFSETQ. The CDR3 sequence: CASSSDSNQPQHF. DNA of the CDR3: TGCGCCAGCAGCTCAGACAGCAATCAGCCCCAGCATTTT.

This clone appeared a single time. This chain uses TRBV7-9 with TRBJ1-6; a weak D match, TRBD1 (5 bases). This CDR3 has 16 residues. CDR1 is SEHNR and CDR2 is FQNEAQ in the germline V gene (reference sequence). This chain's CDR3 is CARTAGTPSRDSPLHF. Written as DNA, the CDR3 is TGTGCTCGAACAGCCGGGACCCCTTCACGGGATTCACCCCTCCACTTT.

DNA for the CDR3: TGCACCAGCAGCCAAGTAACAGGGCTTAGCAATCAGCCCCAGCATTTT. Amino acid sequence: CTSSQVTGLSNQPQHF. The chain links TRBV1 to TRBJ1-5; the table's TRBD1 call for D was not verified on the DNA. TRBV1 is marked as a pseudogene. The CDR3 is 16 residues long.

The V and J genes are TRBV28 and TRBJ2-5; 9 bases fit TRBD1. J gave up 6 bases and V 6 bases, and 5 bases lay outside the gene matches. From germline, CDR1 is MDHEN and CDR2 SYDVKM. The CDR3 consists of 13 residues. CDR3 bases: TGTGCCAGCAGCCCCGGACAGGGGAAGACCCAGTACTTC. It yields the protein CASSPGQGKTQYF.

V usage is TRBV4-2 and J usage is TRBJ1-3, with D tentatively TRBD1 (6 bases). Trimming left V 5 bases short and J 0 bases short, with 26 bases between. The CDR3 contains 20 residues. From germline, CDR1 is LGHNA and CDR2 YNFKEQ. CDR3 region: CASSWRAQTGTSNSGNTIYF. The CDR3 nucleotides read TGTGCCAGCAGCTGGCGGGCCCAAACCGGGACAAGTAACTCTGGAAACACCATATATTTT.

The chain combines TRBV6-5 with TRBJ1-1; D uncertain. Germline lookup yields CDR1 MNHEY and CDR2 SVGAGI. The CDR3 runs 14 residues. V was cut by 0 bases and J by 4 bases, with 9 bases left in between. The DNA of the CDR3 is TGTGCCAGCAGTTACTCGGTCCGGGGCACTGAAGCTTTCTTT. Its translation: CASSYSVRGTEAFF.